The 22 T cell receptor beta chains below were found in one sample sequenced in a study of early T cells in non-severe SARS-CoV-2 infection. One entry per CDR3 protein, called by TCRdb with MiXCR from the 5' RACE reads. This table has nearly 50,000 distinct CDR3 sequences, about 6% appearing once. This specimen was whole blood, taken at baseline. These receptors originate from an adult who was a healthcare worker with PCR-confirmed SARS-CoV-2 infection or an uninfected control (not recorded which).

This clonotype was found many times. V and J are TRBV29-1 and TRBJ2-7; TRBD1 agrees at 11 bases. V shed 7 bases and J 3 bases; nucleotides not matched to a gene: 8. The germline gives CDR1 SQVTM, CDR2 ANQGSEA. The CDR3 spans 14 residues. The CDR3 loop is CSASRGTGGYEQYF. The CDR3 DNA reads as TGCAGCGCCTCTCGAGGGACAGGGGGCTACGAGCAGTACTTC.

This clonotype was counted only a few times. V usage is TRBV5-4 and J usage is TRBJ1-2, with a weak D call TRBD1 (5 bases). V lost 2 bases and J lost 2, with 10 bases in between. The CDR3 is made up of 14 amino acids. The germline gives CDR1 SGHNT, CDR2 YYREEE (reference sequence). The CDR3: CASSFSGRNYGYTF. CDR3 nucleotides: TGTGCCAGCAGCTTTTCGGGGCGAAACTATGGCTACACCTTC.

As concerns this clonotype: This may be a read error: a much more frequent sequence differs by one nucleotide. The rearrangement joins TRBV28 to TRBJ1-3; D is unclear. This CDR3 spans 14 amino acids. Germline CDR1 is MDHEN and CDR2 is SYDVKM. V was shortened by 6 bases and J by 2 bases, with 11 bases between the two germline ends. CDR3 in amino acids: CASRHQSPGNTIYF. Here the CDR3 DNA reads TGTGCCAGCAGACATCAGTCTCCTGGAAACACCATATATTTT.

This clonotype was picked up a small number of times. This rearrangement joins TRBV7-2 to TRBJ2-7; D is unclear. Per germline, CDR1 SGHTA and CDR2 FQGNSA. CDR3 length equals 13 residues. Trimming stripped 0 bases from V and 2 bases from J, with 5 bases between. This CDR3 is CASSLALTYEQYF. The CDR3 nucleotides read TGTGCCAGCAGCTTAGCCCTGACCTACGAGCAGTACTTC.

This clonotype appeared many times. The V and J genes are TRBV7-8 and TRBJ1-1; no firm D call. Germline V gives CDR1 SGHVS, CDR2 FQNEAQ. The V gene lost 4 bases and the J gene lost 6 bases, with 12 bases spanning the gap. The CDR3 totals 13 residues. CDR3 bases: TGTGCCAGCAGCTCCCAACGTCGGGCTGAAGCTTTCTTT. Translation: CASSSQRRAEAFF.

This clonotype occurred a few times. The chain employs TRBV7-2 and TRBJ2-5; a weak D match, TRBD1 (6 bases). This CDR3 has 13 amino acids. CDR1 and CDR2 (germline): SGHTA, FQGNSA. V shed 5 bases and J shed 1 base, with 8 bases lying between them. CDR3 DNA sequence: TGTGCCAGCAGCCTACAGGGCCAAGAGACCCAGTACTTC. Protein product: CASSLQGQETQYF.

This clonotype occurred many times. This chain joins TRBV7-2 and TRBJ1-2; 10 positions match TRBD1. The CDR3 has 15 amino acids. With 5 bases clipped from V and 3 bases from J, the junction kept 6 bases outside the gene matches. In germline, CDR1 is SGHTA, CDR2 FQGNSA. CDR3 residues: CASSGDRGRDYGYTF. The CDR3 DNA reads TGTGCCAGCAGCGGTGACAGGGGGCGCGACTATGGCTACACCTTC. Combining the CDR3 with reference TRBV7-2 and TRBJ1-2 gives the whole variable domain GAGVSQSPSNKVTEKGKDVELRCDPISGHTALYWYRQSLGQGLEFLIYFQGNSAPDKSGLPSDRFSAERTGGSVSTLTIQRTQQEDSAVYLCASSGDRGRDYGYTFGSGTRLTVV.

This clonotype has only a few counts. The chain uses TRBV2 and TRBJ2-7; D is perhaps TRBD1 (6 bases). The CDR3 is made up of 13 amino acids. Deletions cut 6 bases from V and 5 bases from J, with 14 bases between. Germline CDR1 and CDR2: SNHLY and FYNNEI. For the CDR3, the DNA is TGTGCCAGCAGGAACTCTGGGACAAACGAGCAGTACTTC. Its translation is CASRNSGTNEQYF.

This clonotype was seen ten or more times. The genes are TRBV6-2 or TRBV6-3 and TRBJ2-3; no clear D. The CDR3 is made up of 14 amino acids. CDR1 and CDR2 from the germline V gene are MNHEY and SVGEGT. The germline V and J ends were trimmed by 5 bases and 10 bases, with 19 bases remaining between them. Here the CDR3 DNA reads TGTGCCAGCAGTGACCCGAGACGGAGATTACCGCAGTATTTT. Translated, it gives CASSDPRRRLPQYF.

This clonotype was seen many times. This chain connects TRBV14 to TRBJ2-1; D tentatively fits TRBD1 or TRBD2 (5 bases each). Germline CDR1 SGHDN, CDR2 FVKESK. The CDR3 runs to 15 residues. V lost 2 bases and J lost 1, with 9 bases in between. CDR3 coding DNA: TGTGCCAGCAGCCAATACGGGGCTTCCTACAATGAGCAGTTCTTC. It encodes CASSQYGASYNEQFF.

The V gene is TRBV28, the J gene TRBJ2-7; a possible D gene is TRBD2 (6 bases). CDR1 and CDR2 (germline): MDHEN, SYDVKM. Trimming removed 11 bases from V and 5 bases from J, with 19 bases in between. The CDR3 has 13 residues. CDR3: CAPGGRGRDEQYF. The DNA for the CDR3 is TGTGCCCCCGGTGGGCGGGGCCGCGACGAGCAGTACTTC. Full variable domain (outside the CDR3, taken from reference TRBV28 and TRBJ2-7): DVKVTQSSRYLVKRTGEKVFLECVQDMDHENMFWYRQDPGLGLRLIYFSYDVKMKEKGDIPEGYSVSREKKERFSLILESASTNQTSMYLCAPGGRGRDEQYFGPGTRLTVT.

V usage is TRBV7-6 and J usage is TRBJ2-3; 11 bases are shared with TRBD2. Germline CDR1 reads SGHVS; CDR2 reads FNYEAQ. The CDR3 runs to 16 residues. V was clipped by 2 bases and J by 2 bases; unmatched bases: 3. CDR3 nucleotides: TGTGCCAGCAGCTTATTAGCGGGAGGGGACACAGATACGCAGTATTTT. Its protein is CASSLLAGGDTDTQYF.

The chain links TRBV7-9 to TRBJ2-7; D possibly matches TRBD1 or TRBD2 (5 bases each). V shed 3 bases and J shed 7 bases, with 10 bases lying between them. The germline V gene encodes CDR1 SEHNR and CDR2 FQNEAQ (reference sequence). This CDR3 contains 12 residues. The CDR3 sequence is CASSFGTGEQYF. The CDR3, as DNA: TGTGCCAGCAGCTTCGGGACGGGAGAGCAGTACTTC.

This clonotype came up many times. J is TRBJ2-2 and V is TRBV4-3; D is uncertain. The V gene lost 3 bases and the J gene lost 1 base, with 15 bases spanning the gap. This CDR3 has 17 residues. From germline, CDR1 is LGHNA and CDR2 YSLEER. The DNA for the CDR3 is TGCGCCAGCAGCCATCCTTTCGCAGGCGGGAACACCGGGGAGCTGTTTTTT. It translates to CASSHPFAGGNTGELFF.

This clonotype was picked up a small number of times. The CDR3 region has the DNA TGCAGTGCTAGTGTGCCCGTGAACACTGAAGCTTTCTTT. Translating gives CSASVPVNTEAFF. The chain recombines TRBV20-1 with TRBJ1-1; D uncertain. Germline values: CDR1 DFQATT, CDR2 SNEGSKA (reference sequence). V shed 3 bases and J shed 0 bases, with 8 bases lying between them. This CDR3 spans 13 amino acids.

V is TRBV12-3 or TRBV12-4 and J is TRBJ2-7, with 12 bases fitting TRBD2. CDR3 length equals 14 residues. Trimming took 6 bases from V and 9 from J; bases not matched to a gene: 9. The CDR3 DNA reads TGTGCCAGCAGCTTATCGACTAGCGGGAGCCCGCAGTACTTC. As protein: CASSLSTSGSPQYF.

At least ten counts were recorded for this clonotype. CDR3 loop: CASSRGPWGETQYF. CDR3 coding DNA: TGTGCCAGCAGCCGGGGCCCATGGGGGGAGACCCAGTACTTC. The chain carries TRBV5-4 and TRBJ2-5, with D perhaps TRBD1 or TRBD2 (5 bases each). The V and J ends lost 4 bases and 5 bases respectively, with 15 bases between them. This CDR3 has 14 amino acids. CDR1 SGHNT and CDR2 YYREEE come from the germline V gene (reference sequence).

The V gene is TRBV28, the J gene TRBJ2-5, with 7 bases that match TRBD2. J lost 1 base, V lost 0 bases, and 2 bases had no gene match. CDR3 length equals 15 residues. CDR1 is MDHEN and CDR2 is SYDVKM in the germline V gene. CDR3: CASSLWTGGQETQYF. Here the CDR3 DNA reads TGTGCCAGCAGTTTATGGACGGGAGGCCAAGAGACCCAGTACTTC.

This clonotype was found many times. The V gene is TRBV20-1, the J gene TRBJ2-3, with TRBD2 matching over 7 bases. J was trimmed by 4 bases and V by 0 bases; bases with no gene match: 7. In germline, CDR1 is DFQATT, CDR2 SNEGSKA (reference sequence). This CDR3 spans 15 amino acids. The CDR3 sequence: CSARDHREVADTQYF. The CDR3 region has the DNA TGCAGTGCTAGAGATCACCGGGAGGTCGCAGATACGCAGTATTTT.

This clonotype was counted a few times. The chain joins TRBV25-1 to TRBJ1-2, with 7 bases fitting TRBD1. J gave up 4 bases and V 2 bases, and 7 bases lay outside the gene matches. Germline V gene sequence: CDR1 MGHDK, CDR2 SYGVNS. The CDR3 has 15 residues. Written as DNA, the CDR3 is TGTGCCAGCAGTGAAGATGTAGGGGGCAGCTATGGCTACACCTTC. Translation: CASSEDVGGSYGYTF.

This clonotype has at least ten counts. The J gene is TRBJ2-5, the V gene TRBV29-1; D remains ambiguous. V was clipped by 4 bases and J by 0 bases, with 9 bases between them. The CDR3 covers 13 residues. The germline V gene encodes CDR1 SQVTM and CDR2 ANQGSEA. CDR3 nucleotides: TGCAGCGTTGCGGCGAGTTACCAAGAGACCCAGTACTTC. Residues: CSVAASYQETQYF.

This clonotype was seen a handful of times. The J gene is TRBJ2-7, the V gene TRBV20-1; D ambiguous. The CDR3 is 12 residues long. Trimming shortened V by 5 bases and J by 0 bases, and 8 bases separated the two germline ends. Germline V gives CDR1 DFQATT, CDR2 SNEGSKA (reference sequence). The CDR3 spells CSALKSSYEQYF. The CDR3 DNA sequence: TGCAGTGCTTTGAAATCCTCCTACGAGCAGTACTTC.